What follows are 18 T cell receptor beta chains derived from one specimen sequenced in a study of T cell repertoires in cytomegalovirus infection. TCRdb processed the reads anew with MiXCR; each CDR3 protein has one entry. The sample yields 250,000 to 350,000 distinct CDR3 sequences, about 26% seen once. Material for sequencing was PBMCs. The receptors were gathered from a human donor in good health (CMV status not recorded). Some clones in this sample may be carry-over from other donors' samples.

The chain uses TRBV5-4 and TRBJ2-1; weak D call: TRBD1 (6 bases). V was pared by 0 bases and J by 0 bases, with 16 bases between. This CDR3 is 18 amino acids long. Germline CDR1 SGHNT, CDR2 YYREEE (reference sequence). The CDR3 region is CASSLGDPQDSSYNEQFF. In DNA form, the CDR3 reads TGTGCCAGCAGCTTGGGGGACCCACAGGACAGCTCCTACAATGAGCAGTTCTTC.

In nucleotides, the CDR3 is TGCAGCGTTGAAATTCCTAGCGGGAGAGTCTACAATGAGCAGTTCTTC. Its protein product is CSVEIPSGRVYNEQFF. The chain links TRBV29-1 to TRBJ2-1; TRBD2 agrees at 10 bases. The CDR3 is made up of 16 amino acids. V trimming: 2 bases; J trimming: 3 bases; junction bases outside the gene matches: 7. The V gene's germline CDR1 is SQVTM and CDR2 ANQGSEA.

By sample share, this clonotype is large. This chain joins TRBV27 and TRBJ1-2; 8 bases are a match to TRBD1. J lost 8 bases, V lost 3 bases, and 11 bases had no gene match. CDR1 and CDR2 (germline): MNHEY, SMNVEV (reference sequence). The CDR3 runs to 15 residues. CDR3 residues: CASSFEGTGRRGYTF. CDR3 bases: TGTGCCAGCAGTTTCGAAGGGACAGGTCGACGAGGCTACACCTTC.

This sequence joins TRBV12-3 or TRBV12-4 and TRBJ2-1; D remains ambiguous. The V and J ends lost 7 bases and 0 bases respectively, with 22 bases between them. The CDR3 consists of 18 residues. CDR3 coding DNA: TGTGCCAGCATCCTATCCCTCTCGAGCGTGAGCTCCTACAATGAGCAGTTCTTC. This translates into CASILSLSSVSSYNEQFF.

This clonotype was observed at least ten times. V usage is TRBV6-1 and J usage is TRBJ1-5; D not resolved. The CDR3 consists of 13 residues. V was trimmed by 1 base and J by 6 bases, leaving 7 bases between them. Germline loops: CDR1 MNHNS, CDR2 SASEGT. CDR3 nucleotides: TGTGCCAGCAGTGAAGGGCTAGGTCAGCCCCAGCATTTT. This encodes CASSEGLGQPQHF.

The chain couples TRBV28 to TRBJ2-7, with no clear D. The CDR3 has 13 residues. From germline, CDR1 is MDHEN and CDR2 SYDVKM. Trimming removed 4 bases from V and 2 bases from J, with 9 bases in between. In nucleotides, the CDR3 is TGTGCCAGCAGTTCGTCCAGGCCCTACGAGCAGTACTTC. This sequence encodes CASSSSRPYEQYF.

CDR3: CASSLGWTGETQYF. The CDR3 DNA reads as TGTGCCAGCAGCTTAGGGTGGACAGGGGAGACCCAGTACTTC. V is TRBV7-2 and J is TRBJ2-5; TRBD1 aligns across 8 bases. The CDR3 has 14 amino acids. The germline V gene has CDR1 SGHTA and CDR2 FQGNSA. Trimming removed 1 base from V and 5 bases from J; junction bases left unmatched: 3. Using reference TRBV7-2 and TRBJ2-5 for the parts outside the CDR3, the full variable domain is GAGVSQSPSNKVTEKGKDVELRCDPISGHTALYWYRQSLGQGLEFLIYFQGNSAPDKSGLPSDRFSAERTGGSVSTLTIQRTQQEDSAVYLCASSLGWTGETQYFGPGTRLLVL.

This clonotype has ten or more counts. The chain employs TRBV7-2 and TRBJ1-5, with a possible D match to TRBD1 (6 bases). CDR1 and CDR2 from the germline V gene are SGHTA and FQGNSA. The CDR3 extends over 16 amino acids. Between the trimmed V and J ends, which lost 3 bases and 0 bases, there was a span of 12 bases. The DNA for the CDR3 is TGTGCCAGCAGCTTGGACGGGGACATTAGCAATCAGCCCCAGCATTTT. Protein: CASSLDGDISNQPQHF.

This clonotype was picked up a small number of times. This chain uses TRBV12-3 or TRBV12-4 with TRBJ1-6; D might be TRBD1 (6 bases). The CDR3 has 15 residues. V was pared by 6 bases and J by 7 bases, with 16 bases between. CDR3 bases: TGTGCCAGCAGAGTTAAGCAGGGGACGAATTCACCCCTCCACTTT. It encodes CASRVKQGTNSPLHF.

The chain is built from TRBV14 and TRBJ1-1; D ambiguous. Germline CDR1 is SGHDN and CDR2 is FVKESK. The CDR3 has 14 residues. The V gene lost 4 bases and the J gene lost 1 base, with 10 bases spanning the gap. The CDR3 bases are TGTGCCAGCAGCCCCCTTATGCGGAACACTGAAGCTTTCTTT. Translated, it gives CASSPLMRNTEAFF.

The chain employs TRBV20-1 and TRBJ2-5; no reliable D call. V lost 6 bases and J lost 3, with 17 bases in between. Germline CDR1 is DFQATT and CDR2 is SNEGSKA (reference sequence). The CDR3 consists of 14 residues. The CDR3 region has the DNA TGCAGTGCGCGTCTTGGGTCCCAAGAAGAGACCCAGTACTTC. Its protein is CSARLGSQEETQYF.

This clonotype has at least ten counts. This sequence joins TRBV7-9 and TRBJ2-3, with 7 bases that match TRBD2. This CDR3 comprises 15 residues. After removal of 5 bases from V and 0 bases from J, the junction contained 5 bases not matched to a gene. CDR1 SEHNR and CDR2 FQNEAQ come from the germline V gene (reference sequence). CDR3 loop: CASSLMGGSTDTQYF. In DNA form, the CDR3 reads TGTGCCAGCAGCCTCATGGGGGGGAGCACAGATACGCAGTATTTT.

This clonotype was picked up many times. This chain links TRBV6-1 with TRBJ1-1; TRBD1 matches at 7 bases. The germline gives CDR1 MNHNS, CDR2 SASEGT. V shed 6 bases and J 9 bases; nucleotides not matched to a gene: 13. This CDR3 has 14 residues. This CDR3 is CASRPTGNLIQAFF. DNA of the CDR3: TGTGCCAGCAGACCGACAGGGAACCTGATCCAAGCTTTCTTT.

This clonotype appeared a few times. CDR3 loop: CASSPDRVAKLFF. CDR3 sequence (DNA): TGTGCCAGCTCACCAGACAGGGTGGCAAAACTGTTTTTT. The V gene is TRBV18, the J gene TRBJ1-4; TRBD1 aligns across 7 bases. J lost 10 bases, V lost 2 bases, and 4 bases had no gene match. Germline V gives CDR1 KGHSH, CDR2 LQKENI. The CDR3 spans 13 residues.

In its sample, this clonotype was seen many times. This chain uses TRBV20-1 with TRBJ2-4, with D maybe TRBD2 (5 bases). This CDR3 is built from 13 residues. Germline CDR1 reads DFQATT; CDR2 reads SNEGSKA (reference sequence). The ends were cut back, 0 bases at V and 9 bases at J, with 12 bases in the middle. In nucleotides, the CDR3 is TGCAGTGCTAGAGATCTCGGGATAGGCATTCAGTACTTC. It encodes CSARDLGIGIQYF.

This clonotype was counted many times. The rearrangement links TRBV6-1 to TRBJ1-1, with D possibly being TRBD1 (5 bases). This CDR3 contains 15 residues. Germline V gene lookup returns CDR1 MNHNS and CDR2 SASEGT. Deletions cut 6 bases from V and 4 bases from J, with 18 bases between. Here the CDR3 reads CASRFQRSRGTEAFF. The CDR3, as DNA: TGTGCCAGCAGATTCCAACGCTCTAGGGGCACTGAAGCTTTCTTT.

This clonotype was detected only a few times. The CDR3 spells CATSDGLAGINEQFF. CDR3 nucleotide sequence: TGTGCCACCAGTGATGGGCTAGCGGGAATCAATGAGCAGTTCTTC. The gene calls are TRBV24-1 and TRBJ2-1, with TRBD2 matching 9 bases. CDR1 is KGHDR and CDR2 is SFDVKD in the germline V gene. The CDR3 is made up of 15 amino acids. The junction had 5 bases not matched to a gene; V was cut back by 3 bases and J by 6 bases.

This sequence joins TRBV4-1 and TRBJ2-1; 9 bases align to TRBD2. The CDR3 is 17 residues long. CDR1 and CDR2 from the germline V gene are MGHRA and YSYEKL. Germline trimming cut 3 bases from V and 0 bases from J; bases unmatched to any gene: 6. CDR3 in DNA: TGCGCCAGCAGCCACTGGACTAGCGAGAACTCCTACAATGAGCAGTTCTTC. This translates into CASSHWTSENSYNEQFF.